The 7 T cell receptor beta chains listed next were all sequenced from one sample in a study of T-cell memory formation after mild COVID-19. In TCRdb, the 5' RACE reads were re-called with MiXCR into one record per CDR3 protein. The data contain 220,000 or so distinct CDR3 sequences, just over 9.5% of them seen just once; the ten biggest clones take up approximately 3.3%. The sample comprised PBMCs or a T cell subset sorted from them (not recorded which). The receptors originated from a man aged 18 to 29 who had mild COVID-19 (a few samples of this study predate the infection). Cell type and time point are not known.

The gene calls are TRBV7-2 and TRBJ1-2, with D possibly TRBD1 on 6 matching bases. This CDR3 has 13 amino acids. Germline assignment: CDR1 SGHTA and CDR2 FQGNSA. V was clipped by 5 bases and J by 9 bases, with 16 bases between them. The CDR3 DNA is TGTGCCAGCAGCAACCCTACCGGGACAAGCTACACCTTC. Translation: CASSNPTGTSYTF.

This clonotype was seen more than once but under ten times. The chain is built from TRBV10-3 and TRBJ1-2, with D perhaps matching TRBD1 (6 bases). CDR3 size: 14 residues. CDR1 is ENHRY, CDR2 SYGVKD, per germline. Trimming stripped 6 bases from V and 4 bases from J, with 15 bases between. CDR3 in DNA: TGTGCCATCAGCCAGAGGGGGATCGGCTATGGCTACACCTTC. Protein sequence: CAISQRGIGYGYTF.

In this sample, this clonotype turned up a few times. J is TRBJ2-7 and V is TRBV7-2; 8 positions agree with TRBD2. The CDR3 is 15 amino acids. CDR1 is SGHTA, CDR2 FQGNSA, per germline. V trimming: 5 bases; J trimming: 6 bases; junction bases outside the gene matches: 12. CDR3 in amino acids: CASSLSARAGAEQYF. The CDR3 DNA is TGTGCCAGCAGCCTTTCTGCCCGAGCGGGGGCCGAGCAGTACTTC.

The rearrangement joins TRBV6-6 to TRBJ2-7; D is possibly TRBD1 (5 bases). Germline CDR1 and CDR2: MNHNY and SVGAGI (reference sequence). This CDR3 region has 14 residues. V was pared by 8 bases and J by 0 bases, with 14 bases between. The CDR3 DNA is TGTGCCAGCTCCAGGACACTAACCTCCTACGAGCAGTACTTC. Its protein product is CASSRTLTSYEQYF.

Only a few counts were recorded for this clonotype. An end of the junction differs from the germline gene, which may be a read error. J is TRBJ1-2 and V is TRBV12-3 or TRBV12-4, with D hard to call. The CDR3 is 14 amino acids. The CDR3 bases are TGTGCCAGCAGTTTAGATGCGGGGTACTATGGGTACACCTTC. This codes for CASSLDAGYYGYTF.

This clonotype has only one observation. The chain is built from TRBV6-5 and TRBJ1-2; D is possibly TRBD1 (5 bases). The V gene lost 7 bases and the J gene lost 4 bases, with 16 bases spanning the gap. Germline CDR1 reads MNHEY; CDR2 reads SVGAGI. The length of the CDR3 is 14 residues. The CDR3 loop reads CASTRDGGTYGYTF. CDR3 nucleotide sequence: TGTGCCAGCACCAGGGACGGAGGGACCTATGGCTACACCTTC.

The sample holds a few counts of this clonotype. V usage is TRBV12-3 or TRBV12-4 and J usage is TRBJ2-1, with D maybe TRBD1 (5 bases). The CDR3 sequence is 13 residues long. V gave up 3 bases and J gave up 6 bases, with 9 bases separating them. In nucleotides, the CDR3 is TGTGCCAGCAGTTTTCGTAGGGGCAATGAGCAGTTCTTC. Amino acids: CASSFRRGNEQFF.